This T cell receptor (beta chain) came from a study of Graves' ophthalmopathy and Graves' hyperthyroidism. Regarding the study as a whole: Classification of ophthalmopathy versus stable hyperthyroidism by a 13-signature model yielded around 88% sensitivity and about 83% specificity. Predictions made by the model for ophthalmopathy progression reached more than 55% sensitivity and around 73% specificity.

Ages of hyperthyroidism patients ran from 18 to 65, and their diagnoses were new, under 2 months' duration. Diagnosis used clinical symptoms, serum thyroxine, TRAb, thyroid ultrasound and orbital computed tomography. Trimming removed 8 bases at V and 3 bases at J, with 15 bases between. The CDR3 is made up of 14 amino acids. The germline V gene encodes CDR1 SNHLY and CDR2 FYNNEI. Scientists amplified the TCR beta CDR3 regions from RNA transcripts. Second-round multiplex PCR followed a first-round RT-PCR using HTBI primers. TCRdb re-called the multiplex PCR reads through MiXCR, storing one row per CDR3 protein. This sample has about 590,000 distinct CDR3 sequences; roughly 40% occur once, and the top ten carry 3.5% to 4.5%. This clonotype has a handful of counts. What it binds is unknown.

Sequenced material: peripheral blood or thyroid tissue (not recorded which). This clonotype was sampled from an adult man with Graves' hyperthyroidism. V gene TRBV2 combines with J gene TRBJ2-3; TRBD2 is a possible D gene (6 bases). The CDR3 nucleotides are TGTGCCAGCCGCGTGGATAGCGGTACAGATACGCAGTATTTT. It specifies CASRVDSGTDTQYF. Combining the CDR3 with reference TRBV2 and TRBJ2-3 gives the whole variable domain EPEVTQTPSHQVTQMGQEVILRCVPISNHLYFYWYRQILGQKVEFLVSFYNNEISEKSEIFDDQFSVERPDGSNFTLKIRSTKLEDSAMYFCASRVDSGTDTQYFGPGTRLTVL.